The 7 T cell receptor beta chains listed next were all sequenced from one sample in a study of cytomegalovirus exposure and HLA in healthy donors (TCRdb year 2017). The receptor library was made with the immunoSEQ multiplex PCR assay. A mixture of 60 forward primers for TCR Vbeta segments and 13 reverse primers for TCR Jbeta segments was used in the multiplex PCR. TCRdb retrieved this table from immuneACCESS and kept in-frame rearrangements only. Not all clones are present; in checked studies, unresolved V genes account for under half, and no reason is known for the remainder. Across this sample there are approximately 100,000 clones, with roughly 70% seen only once. The ten top clones hold roughly 10% of the sample. Material for sequencing was PBMCs. These receptors were obtained from a man aged 40-49 years in good health and CMV-seropositive.

The chain couples TRBV19 to TRBJ1-1; D is uncertain. This CDR3 spans 13 amino acids. Germline V CDR1 and CDR2: LNHDA, SQIVND (reference sequence). With 6 bases removed from V and 1 base from J, the gap between germline ends came to 9 bases. The CDR3 DNA reads TGTGCCAGTAGAGCCCGGTCGAACACTGAAGCTTTCTTT. It codes for CASRARSNTEAFF. Full variable domain (outside the CDR3, taken from reference TRBV19 and TRBJ1-1): DGGITQSPKYLFRKEGQNVTLSCEQNLNHDAMYWYRQDPGQGLRLIYYSQIVNDFQKGDIAEGYSVSREKKESFPLTVTSAQKNPTAFYLCASRARSNTEAFFGQGTRLTVV.

V is TRBV6-1 and J is TRBJ2-5; 10 bases line up with TRBD1. V was pared by 8 bases and J by 5 bases, with 8 bases of the junction left unmatched. In germline, CDR1 is MNHNS, CDR2 SASEGT. The CDR3 length is 14 residues. CDR3 DNA sequence: TGTGCCAGCGGGGGGGGACAGGGGAGGGAGACCCAGTACTTC. Residues: CASGGGQGRETQYF.

The V gene is TRBV7-9, the J gene TRBJ2-3; the match to TRBD2 covers 11 bases. CDR3 length: 17 amino acids. Germline values: CDR1 SEHNR, CDR2 FQNEAQ (reference sequence). J gave up 3 bases and V 5 bases, and 10 bases lay outside the gene matches. Here the CDR3 DNA reads TGTGCCAGCAGCCCCCCTCCTAGCGGGAGGACGACAGATACGCAGTATTTT. It translates to CASSPPPSGRTTDTQYF.

The CDR3 nucleotides read TGTGCCAGCAGAGCTACAGGAGATGGGGAGCAGTACTTC. It codes for CASRATGDGEQYF. The genes are TRBV7-6 and TRBJ2-7, with D possibly matching TRBD1 (5 bases). CDR3 length equals 13 residues. Germline V gene data show CDR1 as SGHVS and CDR2 as FNYEAQ. Trimming took off 6 bases at V and 7 bases at J, with 16 bases between the two ends.

This rearrangement joins TRBV30 to TRBJ1-3, with a weak D call TRBD1 (5 bases). With 0 bases removed from V and 0 bases from J, the gap between germline ends came to 15 bases. Germline V lookup: CDR1 GTSNPN, CDR2 SVGIG (reference sequence). The CDR3 length is 17 residues. DNA of the CDR3: TGTGCCTGGAGTGTACCCGGGTGGAGGGGCTCTGGAAACACCATATATTTT. Protein: CAWSVPGWRGSGNTIYF. The entire variable domain, with the rest obtained from reference TRBV30 and TRBJ1-3, is as follows: SQTIHQWPATLVQPVGSPLSLECTVEGTSNPNLYWYRQAAGRGLQLLFYSVGIGQISSEVPQNLSASRPQDRQFILSSKKLLLSDSGFYLCAWSVPGWRGSGNTIYFGEGSWLTVV.

The chain joins TRBV6-1 to TRBJ2-1; maybe TRBD2 (6 bases). The CDR3 runs 16 residues. Trimming left V 4 bases short and J 0 bases short, with 13 bases between. The germline gives CDR1 MNHNS, CDR2 SASEGT. In nucleotides, the CDR3 is TGTGCCAGCAGTGCGTTTGGCGGGAACTCCTACAATGAGCAGTTCTTC. Encoded protein: CASSAFGGNSYNEQFF.

This clone was detected once. The J gene is TRBJ2-6, the V gene TRBV4-3; 9 bases match TRBD1. Germline trimming cut 4 bases from V and 0 bases from J; bases unmatched to any gene: 10. Germline CDR1 LGHNA, CDR2 YSLEER. The CDR3 is made up of 19 amino acids. The CDR3 here is CASSPFPGQGYSGANVLTF. CDR3 nucleotides: TGCGCCAGCAGCCCCTTTCCGGGACAGGGTTACTCTGGGGCCAACGTCCTGACTTTC.